The entry below gives a single TCR beta chain sequence along with its context. What it binds is not known. This sample is drawn from a study of molecular identifiers for immune sequencing clone quantification. About the research overall: Four of five RNA aliquots from roughly 21,000 or 96,000 naive CD8 T cells were sequenced. Overall study results and limits: It was shown that clones above 20 RNA copies held over 99% of effector molecules, but under 1% in naive cells.

The V gene lost 6 bases and the J gene lost 2 bases, with 14 bases spanning the gap. The CDR3 is made up of 14 amino acids. Germline lookup yields CDR1 SNHLY and CDR2 FYNNEI. Naive CD8 libraries used about 17,000 to 1,000,000 sorted cells and 10%, 30% or 50% RNA. Bulk TCR libraries were made with methods that had been previously described and with listed TCR primers. Each CDR3 protein is one row after TCRdb ran MiXCR on the PCR reads. The sample consists of about 300,000 distinct CDR3 sequences, about 22% of them appearing once. This receptor was taken from a human donor in good health. Some libraries in this study had Jurkat cell RNA spiked in. Sequenced sample: naive CD8+ T cells from blood, with Jurkat cell RNA spiked in. The subset: FACS-sorted CD8+CD4-CCR7+CD45RA+ naive T cells. This chain links TRBV2 with TRBJ2-7; D is unresolved. Written as DNA, the CDR3 is TGTGCCAGCAGCAGGACGTACGGTCCCTACGAGCAGTACTTC. This sequence encodes CASSRTYGPYEQYF.